The present T cell receptor beta chain was sequenced within a study of response to subunit inactivated influenza vaccine. General study points: Few new T cells, the authors suggested, are recruited by each seasonal influenza vaccination.

The CDR3 region is 14 residues in length, termini included. Germline assignment: CDR1 LNHDA and CDR2 SQIVND (reference sequence). TCRdb reprocessed the RT-PCR reads via MiXCR and lists one record per CDR3 protein. The sample yields around 520,000 distinct CDR3 sequences, about 12% seen once. This clonotype was detected only a few times. Its antigen is currently unknown. It is unclear where the CDR3 begins or ends on the DNA, so no DNA is shown, and the CDR3 is as TCRdb lists it. This TCR derives from a man over 45 who received an inactivated influenza vaccine. This chain connects TRBV19 to TRBJ1-5. The source material was PBMCs from blood, sampled on the day of vaccination. CDR3 sequence: CASTSGYSNQPQHF.